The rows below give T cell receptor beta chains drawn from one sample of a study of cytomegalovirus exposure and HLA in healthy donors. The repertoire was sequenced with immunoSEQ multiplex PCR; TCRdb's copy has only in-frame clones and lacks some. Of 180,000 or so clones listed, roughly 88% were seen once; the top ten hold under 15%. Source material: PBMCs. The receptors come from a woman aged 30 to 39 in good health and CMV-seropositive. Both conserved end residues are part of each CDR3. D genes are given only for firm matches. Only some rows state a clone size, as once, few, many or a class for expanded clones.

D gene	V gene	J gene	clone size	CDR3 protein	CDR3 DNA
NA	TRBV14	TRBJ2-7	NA	CASSLSFLYEQYF	TGTGCCAGCAGTCTCTCCTTCCTCTACGAGCAGTACTTC
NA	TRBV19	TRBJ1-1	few	CASSIFVNTEAFF	TGTGCCAGTAGTATTTTCGTGAACACTGAAGCTTTCTTT
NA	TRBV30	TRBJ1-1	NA	CAWTETENTEAFF	TGTGCCTGGACGGAGACAGAGAACACTGAAGCTTTCTTT
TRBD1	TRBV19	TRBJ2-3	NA	CASSRTGGGWGDTQYF	TGTGCCAGTAGCCGGACAGGGGGAGGATGGGGAGATACGCAGTATTTT
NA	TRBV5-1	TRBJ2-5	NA	CASSFLQGVQETQYF	TGCGCCAGCAGCTTTTTGCAAGGGGTTCAAGAGACCCAGTACTTC
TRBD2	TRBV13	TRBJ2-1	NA	CASSSPPGLAGFGMGDEQFF	TGTGCCAGCAGCTCTCCTCCGGGACTAGCGGGATTTGGGATGGGGGATGAGCAGTTCTTC
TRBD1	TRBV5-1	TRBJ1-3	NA	CASSLLTGGTGNTIYF	TGCGCCAGCAGCTTGTTAACAGGGGGCACGGGAAACACCATATATTTT
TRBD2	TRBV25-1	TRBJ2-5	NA	CASSYHRLAGGQETQYF	TGTGCCAGCAGTTACCATCGACTAGCGGGCGGTCAAGAGACCCAGTACTTC
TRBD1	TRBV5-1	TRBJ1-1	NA	CASSSELTGQGTEAFF	TGCGCCAGCAGCTCAGAGCTTACGGGACAGGGCACTGAAGCTTTCTTT
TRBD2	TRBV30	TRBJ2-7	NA	CAWSRLATGGEQYF	TGTGCCTGGAGTCGACTAGCGACGGGCGGCGAGCAGTACTTC
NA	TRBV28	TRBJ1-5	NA	CASSKQGGDNQPQHF	TGTGCCAGCAGCAAACAGGGTGGGGATAATCAGCCCCAGCATTTT
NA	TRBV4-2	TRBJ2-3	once	CASSQELEWVDTQYF	TGTGCCAGCAGCCAAGAGTTGGAGTGGGTAGATACGCAGTATTTT
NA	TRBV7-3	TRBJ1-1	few	CASSPTGSTEAFF	TGTGCCAGCAGCCCGACAGGCTCCACTGAAGCTTTCTTT
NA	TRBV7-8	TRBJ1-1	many	CASSEGQLLPNTEAFF	TGTGCCAGCAGCGAGGGACAACTCCTACCGAACACTGAAGCTTTCTTT
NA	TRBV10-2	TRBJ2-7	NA	CASSVVPSREQYF	TGCGCCAGCAGTGTCGTACCATCTAGGGAGCAGTACTTC
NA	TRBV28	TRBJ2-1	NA	CASSPIPVISYNEQFF	TGTGCCAGCAGCCCGATCCCAGTAATCTCCTACAATGAGCAGTTCTTC
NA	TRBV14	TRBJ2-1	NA	CASSHRGSSNEQFF	TGTGCCAGCAGCCACAGGGGTTCGAGCAATGAGCAGTTCTTC
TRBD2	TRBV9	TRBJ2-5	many	CASSVAGGGETQYF	TGTGCCAGCAGCGTAGCTGGGGGAGGGGAGACCCAGTACTTC
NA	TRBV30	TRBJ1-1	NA	CAWSMETEAFF	TGTGCCTGGAGTATGGAGACTGAAGCTTTCTTT
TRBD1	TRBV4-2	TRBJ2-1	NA	CASSRGQDALNEQFF	TGTGCCAGCAGCCGAGGACAGGATGCTCTCAATGAGCAGTTCTTC
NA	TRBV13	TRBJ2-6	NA	CASSDRGPGANVLTF	TGTGCCAGCAGCGATAGGGGTCCTGGGGCCAACGTCCTGACTTTC
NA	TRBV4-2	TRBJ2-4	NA	CASSQEVRLGKNIQYF	TGTGCCAGCAGCCAAGAGGTTAGACTGGGCAAAAACATTCAGTACTTC
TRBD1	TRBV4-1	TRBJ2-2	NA	CASSLAGQGFLGGELFF	TGCGCCAGCAGCCTCGCGGGACAGGGTTTCTTAGGCGGGGAGCTGTTTTTT
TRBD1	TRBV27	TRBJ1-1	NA	CASSYADRAVAFF	TGTGCCAGCAGTTACGCGGACAGGGCGGTTGCTTTCTTT
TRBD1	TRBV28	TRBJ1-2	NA	CASSLPPGQGPGYTF	TGTGCCAGCAGTTTGCCACCGGGACAGGGTCCTGGCTACACCTTC
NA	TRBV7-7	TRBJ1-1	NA	CASPRAFF	TGTGCTAGCCCGCGAGCTTTCTTT
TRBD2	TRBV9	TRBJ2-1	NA	CASSDDGRGLAGGSEQFF	TGTGCCAGCAGCGACGATGGGAGGGGACTAGCGGGAGGTAGTGAGCAGTTCTTC
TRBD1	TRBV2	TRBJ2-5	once	CASRARTGIETQYF	TGTGCCAGCAGAGCGAGGACAGGTATAGAGACCCAGTACTTC
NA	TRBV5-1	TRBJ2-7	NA	CASSLEGGPVYEQYF	TGCGCCAGCAGCTTGGAGGGGGGGCCGGTTTACGAGCAGTACTTC
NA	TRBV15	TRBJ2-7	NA	CATSRDLRVAEQYF	TGTGCCACCAGCAGAGATCTGCGGGTAGCCGAGCAGTACTTC
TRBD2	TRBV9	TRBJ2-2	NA	CASSVATSGFTNTGELFF	TGTGCCAGCAGCGTAGCTACTAGCGGTTTTACGAACACCGGGGAGCTGTTTTTT
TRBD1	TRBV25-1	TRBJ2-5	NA	CASERTGVETQYF	TGTGCCAGCGAAAGGACAGGGGTAGAGACCCAGTACTTC
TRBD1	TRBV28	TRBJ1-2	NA	CASSYPGQNYGYTF	TGTGCCAGCAGTTACCCGGGACAGAACTATGGCTACACCTTC
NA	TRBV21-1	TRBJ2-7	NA	CASSPRQGISYEQYF	TGTGCCAGCAGCCCCAGACAGGGTATTTCCTACGAGCAGTACTTC
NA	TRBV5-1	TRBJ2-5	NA	CASSLLGDQETQYF	TGCGCCAGCAGCTTGTTAGGGGACCAAGAGACCCAGTACTTC
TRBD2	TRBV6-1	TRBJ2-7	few	CASSERTSNGEQYF	TGTGCCAGCAGTGAAAGGACTAGCAACGGCGAGCAGTACTTC
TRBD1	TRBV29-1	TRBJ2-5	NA	CSGGQGAQETQYF	TGCAGCGGCGGACAGGGAGCCCAAGAGACCCAGTACTTC
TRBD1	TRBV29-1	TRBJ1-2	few	CSVQGANYGYTF	TGCAGCGTCCAGGGGGCGAACTATGGCTACACCTTC
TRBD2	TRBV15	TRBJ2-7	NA	CATSRDFGTSGNEQYF	TGTGCCACCAGCAGAGATTTTGGTACTAGCGGCAACGAGCAGTACTTC
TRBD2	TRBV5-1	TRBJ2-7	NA	CASSSGGSSYEQYF	TGCGCCAGCAGTAGCGGCGGGAGCTCCTACGAGCAGTACTTC
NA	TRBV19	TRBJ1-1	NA	CASKASQGMNTEAFF	TGTGCCAGTAAGGCCTCCCAGGGGATGAACACTGAAGCTTTCTTT
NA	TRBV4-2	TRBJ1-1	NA	CASSQATADKLNTEAFF	TGTGCCAGCAGCCAAGCCACGGCAGACAAACTGAACACTGAAGCTTTCTTT